A single sample gave rise to the 30 T cell receptor beta chains below, sequenced in a study of T cells in Graves' hyperthyroidism and ophthalmopathy. TCR beta CDR3 region amplification was performed from RNA transcripts. The TCR CDR3 was amplified in a first-round RT-PCR using the HTBI primer set. TCRdb ran MiXCR on the multiplex PCR reads and lists one entry per CDR3 protein. The sample lists roughly 560,000 distinct CDR3 sequences, approximately 15% seen once, with about 3.9% in the top ten. The sequencing sample was made of blood. The receptors here all came from a woman between 40 and 50 years old with Graves' ophthalmopathy.

This clonotype occurred a few times. The chain is built from TRBV4-2 and TRBJ2-7; 9 bases align to TRBD2. CDR1 LGHNA and CDR2 YNFKEQ come from the germline V gene. V was clipped by 5 bases and J by 3 bases; unmatched bases: 8. This CDR3 is 15 amino acids long. CDR3: CASSTMAGGGYEQYF. The CDR3 DNA is TGTGCCAGCAGCACCATGGCGGGAGGGGGCTACGAGCAGTACTTC.

This clonotype was detected many times. The chain combines TRBV6-1 with TRBJ1-2; D perhaps matches TRBD1 (6 bases). CDR3 length: 13 amino acids. With 7 bases removed from V and 5 bases from J, the gap between germline ends came to 14 bases. Germline V lookup: CDR1 MNHNS, CDR2 SASEGT. DNA of the CDR3: TGTGCCAGCACCCCAGGGGACCTTTATGGCTACACCTTC. It is translated as CASTPGDLYGYTF.

The chain has TRBV12-3 or TRBV12-4 and TRBJ2-1; D tentatively fits TRBD1 or TRBD2 (6 bases each). The V end was cut by 11 bases, the J end by 3 bases, with 8 bases between. The CDR3 spans 11 residues. CDR3 in DNA: TGTGCCGGGGGGCTCTACAATGAGCAGTTCTTC. Its protein product is CAGGLYNEQFF.

J is TRBJ1-1 and V is TRBV6-2 or TRBV6-3; 7 bases map to TRBD1. Germline CDR1 is MNHEY and CDR2 is SVGEGT. This CDR3 comprises 15 residues. Trimming took 2 bases from V and 0 from J; bases not matched to a gene: 3. CDR3 sequence (DNA): TGTGCCAGCAGTTACCCGGGACAGTTGAACACTGAAGCTTTCTTT. Protein sequence: CASSYPGQLNTEAFF.

The V call is TRBV6-2 or TRBV6-3, the J call TRBJ2-5, with 10 nucleotides matching TRBD1. This CDR3 region has 19 residues. CDR1 is MNHEY, CDR2 SVGEGT, per germline. The V gene end was trimmed by 2 bases and the J gene end by 2 bases; junction bases not matched to a gene: 14. Written as DNA, the CDR3 is TGTGCCAGCAGTTACCCAATCCTAGGGGACAGGGGACTTCAAGAGACCCAGTACTTC. Amino acid sequence: CASSYPILGDRGLQETQYF.

There are many counts of this clonotype. The V gene is TRBV4-2, the J gene TRBJ2-5; tentative D call: TRBD1 (5 bases). Germline V CDR1 and CDR2: LGHNA, YNFKEQ. Deletions cut 1 base from V and 5 bases from J, with 17 bases between. The CDR3 spans 16 residues. The CDR3 nucleotides are TGTGCCAGCAGCCAAGTGGGGCACCTCTTGGATGAGACCCAGTACTTC. Amino acid sequence: CASSQVGHLLDETQYF.

This clonotype has a count of ten or more. This rearrangement joins TRBV11-2 to TRBJ1-1; the D is unclear. This CDR3 has 15 residues. Trimming pared 7 bases from V and 0 bases from J, leaving 15 bases between. From germline, CDR1 is SGHAT and CDR2 FQNNGV. CDR3 residues: CASTLLGGMNTEAFF. CDR3 nucleotide sequence: TGTGCCAGCACCTTGCTGGGAGGAATGAACACTGAAGCTTTCTTT.

This chain links TRBV28 with TRBJ2-2, with TRBD1 identical over 8 bases. The germline CDR1 and CDR2 sequences are MDHEN and SYDVKM. There are 13 residues in the CDR3. CDR3 sequence: CATSQGATGELFF. DNA for the CDR3: TGTGCTACGTCGCAGGGGGCAACCGGGGAGCTGTTTTTT.

The chain links TRBV29-1 to TRBJ1-5, with D perhaps matching TRBD1 (6 bases). Germline CDR1 and CDR2: SQVTM and ANQGSEA. Trimming cost V 4 bases and J 7 bases, with 20 bases left between them. This CDR3 spans 15 amino acids. In nucleotides, the CDR3 is TGCAGCGTTGTAGTTTCCAGGGGCCCAGGCCAGCCCCAGCATTTT. It specifies CSVVVSRGPGQPQHF.

The gene calls are TRBV4-1 and TRBJ2-2, with D hard to call. Germline V gene sequence: CDR1 MGHRA, CDR2 YSYEKL. There are 13 residues in the CDR3. Trimming took 1 base from V and 6 from J, leaving 6 bases between them. The CDR3 protein is CASSQVRSGELFF. The CDR3 DNA reads as TGCGCCAGCAGCCAAGTCCGGTCCGGGGAGCTGTTTTTT.

This clonotype appeared a few times. The gene calls are TRBV19 and TRBJ2-2; D might be TRBD1 or TRBD2, each matching 6 bases. The CDR3 is made up of 14 amino acids. In germline, CDR1 is LNHDA, CDR2 SQIVND (reference sequence). V was cut by 6 bases and J by 4 bases, with 12 bases left in between. The CDR3, as DNA: TGTGCCAGTAGGTGGGGGGCAAGCACCGGGGAGCTGTTTTTT. As protein: CASRWGASTGELFF.

This clonotype was picked up many times. This sequence joins TRBV5-5 and TRBJ2-7; D not resolved. Germline loops: CDR1 SGHKS, CDR2 YYEKEE (reference sequence). There are 13 residues in the CDR3. V was shortened by 1 base and J by 0 bases, with 5 bases between the two germline ends. CDR3 DNA sequence: TGTGCCAGCAGCTTGTTGATCTCCTACGAGCAGTACTTC. It yields the protein CASSLLISYEQYF.

This clonotype was counted at least ten times. The chain couples TRBV12-3 or TRBV12-4 to TRBJ2-7; D unclear. CDR3 size: 12 residues. V gave up 5 bases and J gave up 2 bases, with 7 bases separating them. The CDR3 DNA sequence: TGTGCCAGCAGTGGACGGACCTACGAGCAGTACTTC. Its translation is CASSGRTYEQYF.

This clonotype appeared many times. The chain is built from TRBV28 and TRBJ2-4; D is perhaps TRBD1 (6 bases). Per germline, CDR1 MDHEN and CDR2 SYDVKM. CDR3 size: 14 residues. V was clipped by 10 bases and J by 1 base, with 14 bases between them. The chain's CDR3 is CAIQPQGAKNIQYF. CDR3 sequence (DNA): TGTGCCATTCAACCTCAGGGGGCCAAAAACATTCAGTACTTC.

In its sample, this clonotype was seen a few times. The J gene is TRBJ2-7, the V gene TRBV5-1, with 9 bases that match TRBD1. Per the germline V gene, CDR1 is SGHRS and CDR2 is YFSETQ. CDR3 length equals 17 residues. Trimming at V came to 0 bases and at J to 1 base, leaving 8 bases not matched to a gene. Here the CDR3 DNA reads TGCGCCAGCAGCTTGGGGCCCGGGACAGGGACTTCCTACGAGCAGTACTTC. Protein product: CASSLGPGTGTSYEQYF.

This clonotype was observed at least ten times. CDR3 residues: CASSYSQGDYGYTF. CDR3 in DNA: TGCGCCAGCAGTTACTCACAGGGGGACTATGGCTACACCTTC. V and J are TRBV5-1 and TRBJ1-2, with TRBD1 matching over 8 bases. V trimming: 5 bases; J trimming: 3 bases; junction bases outside the gene matches: 6. Germline CDR1 and CDR2: SGHRS and YFSETQ. The CDR3 spans 14 residues.

This clonotype was seen ten or more times. The rearrangement uses TRBV27 and TRBJ2-7; 7 bases match TRBD1. After removal of 6 bases from V and 4 bases from J, the junction contained 9 bases not matched to a gene. Per germline, CDR1 MNHEY and CDR2 SMNVEV (reference sequence). The CDR3 has 14 residues. The CDR3 nucleotides are TGTGCCAGCAGACCCGGGACAGCTGATTACGAGCAGTACTTC. This encodes CASRPGTADYEQYF.

This clonotype was counted a few times. This rearrangement joins TRBV11-2 to TRBJ2-6, with TRBD2 matching 9 bases. The CDR3 length is 18 residues. Germline CDR1 reads SGHAT; CDR2 reads FQNNGV. Trimming cost V 5 bases and J 0 bases; bases outside gene matches: 8. The chain's CDR3 is CASSATSGAYSGANVLTF. Written as DNA, the CDR3 is TGTGCCAGCAGCGCGACTAGCGGAGCTTACTCTGGGGCCAACGTCCTGACTTTC.

This clonotype appeared many times. The chain couples TRBV7-2 to TRBJ2-5, with D tentatively TRBD2 (7 bases). The CDR3 has 14 amino acids. Trimming took off 4 bases at V and 5 bases at J, with 14 bases between the two ends. CDR1 is SGHTA, CDR2 FQGNSA, per germline. In nucleotides, the CDR3 is TGTGCCAGCAGCTCGGGGGCGGGAGCGGAGACCCAGTACTTC. This gives the protein CASSSGAGAETQYF.

This clonotype was recorded at least ten times. The chain combines TRBV2 with TRBJ1-2; D might be TRBD1 (6 bases). The CDR3 totals 11 residues. Germline V gene lookup returns CDR1 SNHLY and CDR2 FYNNEI. Trimming left V 7 bases short and J 13 bases short, with 16 bases between. Here the CDR3 DNA reads TGTGCCAGCACCCAGGACAGCGGATCCACCTTC. Translation: CASTQDSGSTF.

This clonotype showed up many times. The chain is built from TRBV6-2 or TRBV6-3 and TRBJ2-4, with D perhaps TRBD2 (6 bases). This CDR3 is built from 14 residues. V shed 7 bases and J shed 3 bases, with 13 bases lying between them. Per germline, CDR1 MNHEY and CDR2 SVGEGT. CDR3: CASTPSGGKNIQYF. CDR3 DNA sequence: TGTGCCAGCACCCCGTCCGGGGGCAAAAACATTCAGTACTTC.

The chain links TRBV6-1 to TRBJ2-5, with D uncertain. Trimming shortened V by 6 bases and J by 5 bases, and 16 bases separated the two germline ends. The CDR3 sequence is 14 residues long. Per germline, CDR1 MNHNS and CDR2 SASEGT. This CDR3 reads CASSSLPEQETQYF. The CDR3, as DNA: TGTGCCAGCAGCTCCCTCCCCGAGCAGGAGACCCAGTACTTC.

The chain recombines TRBV6-1 with TRBJ2-5; TRBD1 matches 10 bases. With V trimmed by 4 bases and J by 1 base, 6 bases remained unmatched. In germline, CDR1 is MNHNS, CDR2 SASEGT. CDR3 size: 16 residues. The CDR3 sequence is CASSGGGQGFQETQYF. The CDR3 DNA follows: TGTGCCAGCAGTGGGGGGGGACAGGGGTTCCAAGAGACCCAGTACTTC.

This clonotype was seen only a few times. V is TRBV11-1 and J is TRBJ2-5, with a weak D call TRBD2 (7 bases). The CDR3 runs 17 residues. Trimming stripped 5 bases from V and 1 base from J, with 20 bases between. CDR1 is SGHAT, CDR2 FQDESV, per germline (reference sequence). In DNA form, the CDR3 reads TGTGCCAGCAGCCAAGATCCCCTTAGGGGGGGCCAAGAGACCCAGTACTTC. Its translation is CASSQDPLRGGQETQYF.

This clonotype was seen repeatedly, ten times or more. The chain combines TRBV28 with TRBJ2-7, with 10 bases that match TRBD1. J lost 1 base, V lost 2 bases, and 2 bases had no gene match. Germline CDR1 is MDHEN and CDR2 is SYDVKM. This CDR3 region has 15 residues. The CDR3 nucleotides read TGTGCCAGCAGTTTAGGACAGGGGGTATCCTACGAGCAGTACTTC. Its translation: CASSLGQGVSYEQYF.

V usage is TRBV28 and J usage is TRBJ1-2; a possible D gene is TRBD1 (5 bases). This CDR3 has 17 amino acids. The V end lost 4 bases, the J end lost 3 bases, and 21 bases lay between the germline ends. CDR1 is MDHEN and CDR2 is SYDVKM in the germline V gene. As DNA, the CDR3 is TGTGCCAGCAGTTCCTGGGGGTCTACGACCCCGTACTATGGCTACACCTTC. This encodes CASSSWGSTTPYYGYTF.

This clonotype was counted at least ten times. The V and J genes are TRBV7-3 and TRBJ2-2, with unresolved D. The CDR3 spans 17 residues. With 1 base removed from V and 4 bases from J, the gap between germline ends came to 16 bases. Germline CDR1 reads SGHTA; CDR2 reads FQGTGA. CDR3 nucleotide sequence: TGTGCCAGCAGCTTAAGCCCAATGGCCGTTATCACCGGGGAGCTGTTTTTT. It is translated as CASSLSPMAVITGELFF.

This clonotype occurred many times. The chain has TRBV28 and TRBJ2-2; no definite D call. CDR1 is MDHEN, CDR2 SYDVKM, per germline. V lost 7 bases and J 9 bases, leaving 6 bases between the germline ends. The CDR3 loop spans 10 amino acids. The CDR3 nucleotides are TGTGCCAGCAAGGAACGGGAGCTGTTTTTT. Amino acids: CASKERELFF.

Only a few counts were recorded for this clonotype. Just one base apart from a much larger clone, this may be a read error. The chain couples TRBV6-1 to TRBJ2-5; D possibly corresponds to TRBD1 (6 bases). CDR1 is MNHNS and CDR2 is SASEGT in the germline V gene. The CDR3 contains 15 residues. The CDR3 nucleotides read TGTGCCAGCAGTGAAGTCCTGACAGGACAAGGGACCCAGTACTTC. This gives the protein CASSEVLTGQGTQYF.

This clonotype was recorded a few times. The rearrangement links TRBV28 to TRBJ1-3; D uncertain. The CDR3 contains 13 residues. Germline-derived CDR1 and CDR2 are MDHEN and SYDVKM. Trimming shortened V by 7 bases and J by 1 base, and 8 bases separated the two germline ends. Written as DNA, the CDR3 is TGTGCCAGCACTGTGGGGTCTGGAAACACCATATATTTT. Translated, it gives CASTVGSGNTIYF.